The 26 T cell receptor beta chains below were found in one sample sequenced in a study of cytomegalovirus exposure and HLA in healthy donors. The PCR was carried out with 60 Vbeta primers and 13 Jbeta primers. Libraries were prepared by immunoSEQ multiplex PCR; TCRdb keeps only in-frame clonotypes and omits some of them. The sample lists under 200,000 clones; around four fifths were seen once. The sample comprised PBMCs. The source is a male donor in good health and CMV-seropositive.

V is TRBV2 and J is TRBJ2-3; D is perhaps TRBD1 (6 bases). The germline gives CDR1 SNHLY, CDR2 FYNNEI. Deletions cut 5 bases from V and 4 bases from J, with 10 bases between. The CDR3 is 13 residues long. CDR3 protein: CASSREGADTQYF. CDR3 nucleotide sequence: TGTGCCAGCAGTAGAGAGGGGGCAGATACGCAGTATTTT.

The CDR3 reads CASSVASGTDTQYF. CDR3 DNA: TGTGCCAGCAGCGTAGCGAGTGGCACAGATACGCAGTATTTT. This sequence joins TRBV9 and TRBJ2-3, with unresolved D. The CDR3 contains 14 residues. Germline loops: CDR1 SGDLS, CDR2 YYNGEE. V was trimmed by 0 bases and J by 1 base, leaving 6 bases between them.

V usage is TRBV5-1 and J usage is TRBJ2-1, with 10 bases aligning to TRBD1. V was clipped by 0 bases and J by 6 bases; unmatched bases: 9. The CDR3 runs to 17 residues. The germline V gene has CDR1 SGHRS and CDR2 YFSETQ. CDR3 bases: TGCGCCAGCAGCTTGGGGAGAGGGACAGGGGAGGGCAATGAGCAGTTCTTC. As protein: CASSLGRGTGEGNEQFF. Full variable domain (outside the CDR3, taken from reference TRBV5-1 and TRBJ2-1): KAGVTQTPRYLIKTRGQQVTLSCSPISGHRSVSWYQQTPGQGLQFLFEYFSETQRNKGNFPGRFSGRQFSNSRSEMNVSTLELGDSALYLCASSLGRGTGEGNEQFFGPGTRLTVL.

CDR3 sequence: CASSSPGAVEHF. For the CDR3, the DNA is TGTGCCAGCAGTTCGCCAGGGGCGGTAGAACATTTT. The chain links TRBV6-6 to TRBJ1-5, with D maybe TRBD1 (6 bases). Trimming shortened V by 4 bases and J by 16 bases, and 17 bases separated the two germline ends. The CDR3 runs 12 residues. The germline CDR1 and CDR2 sequences are MNHNY and SVGAGI (reference sequence).

This chain connects TRBV15 to TRBJ1-4; maybe TRBD1 (5 bases). Trimming pared 0 bases from V and 5 bases from J, leaving 10 bases between. Germline V gene lookup returns CDR1 LNHNV and CDR2 YYDKDF (reference sequence). The CDR3 runs to 15 residues. In DNA, the CDR3 is TGTGCCACCAGCAGAGATGGCAGGGCAAATGAAAAACTGTTTTTT. Its translation is CATSRDGRANEKLFF.

The chain has TRBV2 and TRBJ2-7; TRBD2 agrees at 9 bases. The CDR3 extends over 14 amino acids. Germline CDR1 and CDR2: SNHLY and FYNNEI. V was pared by 8 bases and J by 3 bases, with 8 bases of the junction left unmatched. The DNA of the CDR3 is TGTGCCAGCTCCACAGGACTAGCGATCTACGAGCAGTACTTC. This codes for CASSTGLAIYEQYF.

This clone was seen only a few times. The V and J genes are TRBV30 and TRBJ1-3, with D tentatively TRBD1 (5 bases). The CDR3 totals 13 residues. CDR1 is GTSNPN and CDR2 is SVGIG in the germline V gene (reference sequence). V gave up 1 base and J gave up 9 bases, with 13 bases separating them. For the CDR3, the DNA is TGTGCCTGGAGTGACAGGACGCCGGGCACCATATATTTT. Translation gives CAWSDRTPGTIYF.

A single count supports this clone. The J gene is TRBJ1-2, the V gene TRBV27; possible D gene TRBD1, 6 bases. The CDR3 totals 12 residues. The germline V gene encodes CDR1 MNHEY and CDR2 SMNVEV (reference sequence). V was trimmed by 7 bases and J by 6 bases, leaving 12 bases between them. CDR3 loop: CASTRQADGYTF. The DNA of the CDR3 is TGTGCCAGCACAAGACAGGCGGATGGCTACACCTTC.

The chain couples TRBV19 to TRBJ2-3, with 9 bases lining up with TRBD1. CDR3 size: 16 residues. Germline loops: CDR1 LNHDA, CDR2 SQIVND (reference sequence). After removal of 2 bases from V and 6 bases from J, the junction contained 9 bases not matched to a gene. The CDR3 sequence is CASSIPQGQGADTQYF. CDR3 bases: TGTGCCAGTAGTATACCACAGGGACAGGGAGCGGATACGCAGTATTTT.

The rearrangement joins TRBV27 to TRBJ2-5; D is uncertain. Germline lookup yields CDR1 MNHEY and CDR2 SMNVEV (reference sequence). This CDR3 spans 15 amino acids. V was trimmed by 2 bases and J by 0 bases, leaving 10 bases between them. The CDR3 DNA reads TGTGCCAGCAGTTTAGTTCCCTCAGACCAAGAGACCCAGTACTTC. Amino acid sequence: CASSLVPSDQETQYF.

V usage is TRBV10-1 and J usage is TRBJ2-5; D perhaps matches TRBD2 (6 bases). This CDR3 region has 14 residues. In germline, CDR1 is WNHNN, CDR2 SYGVQD (reference sequence). V was trimmed by 4 bases and J by 2 bases, leaving 11 bases between them. DNA for the CDR3: TGCGCCAGCAGTGTAGCGGACGCTCAAGAGACCCAGTACTTC. Its translation is CASSVADAQETQYF.

DNA for the CDR3: TGTGCCAGCAGCTTAGAGGAGAGGACCCAGTACTTC. It is translated as CASSLEERTQYF. The chain is built from TRBV7-9 and TRBJ2-5; D not certain. There are 12 residues in the CDR3. Germline loops: CDR1 SEHNR, CDR2 FQNEAQ (reference sequence). Trimming pared 1 base from V and 7 bases from J, leaving 7 bases between.

The V call is TRBV28, the J call TRBJ2-7; 11 nucleotides agree with TRBD1. V was clipped by 4 bases and J by 12 bases; unmatched bases: 5. The CDR3 is 12 amino acids. Germline V gives CDR1 MDHEN, CDR2 SYDVKM. In DNA form, the CDR3 reads TGTGCCAGCAGTTCCGGGACAGGGGGTCCGTACTTC. The encoded protein is CASSSGTGGPYF.

The rearrangement links TRBV12-5 to TRBJ1-1, with D unclear. Trimming pared 4 bases from V and 4 bases from J, leaving 10 bases between. Germline assignment: CDR1 LGHNT and CDR2 FRNRAP. There are 13 residues in the CDR3. CDR3 DNA: TGTGCTAGTGGTTCCCGGGGTGTCACTGAAGCTTTCTTT. The encoded protein is CASGSRGVTEAFF.

This sequence joins TRBV10-1 and TRBJ2-5; 11 bases align to TRBD2. The length of the CDR3 is 17 residues. V dropped 5 bases and J dropped 3; count of bases not matched to a gene: 11. CDR1 and CDR2 (germline): WNHNN, SYGVQD (reference sequence). The CDR3 loop is CASSKFLAGGLKETQYF. CDR3 nucleotide sequence: TGCGCCAGCAGTAAGTTTTTAGCGGGGGGGCTGAAAGAGACCCAGTACTTC.

This chain links TRBV4-3 with TRBJ2-3, with 7 bases that match TRBD2. The germline V gene has CDR1 LGHNA and CDR2 YSLEER. The trim removed 0 bases at V and 2 bases at J, leaving 5 bases unmatched. The CDR3 extends over 16 amino acids. The CDR3 is CASSQDGTTPTDTQYF. CDR3 DNA: TGCGCCAGCAGCCAAGACGGGACTACTCCCACAGATACGCAGTATTTT.

The CDR3 sequence: CASPRGTGTHEQYF. The CDR3 DNA is TGTGCCAGCCCTCGAGGGACAGGGACCCACGAGCAGTACTTC. This chain links TRBV2 with TRBJ2-7; 9 nucleotides align to TRBD1. CDR1 and CDR2 (germline): SNHLY, FYNNEI. CDR3 size: 14 residues. V lost 8 bases to trimming and J lost 5 bases; unmatched junction nucleotides: 10.

V is TRBV11-2 and J is TRBJ2-1; 12 bases line up with TRBD2. CDR1 and CDR2 (germline): SGHAT, FQNNGV. The CDR3 length is 16 residues. The V segment lost 3 bases and the J segment 3 bases; nucleotides outside the gene matches: 3. DNA of the CDR3: TGTGCCAGCAGCTTGCTAGCGGGGGGGAACTACAATGAGCAGTTCTTC. This codes for CASSLLAGGNYNEQFF.

V is TRBV6-5 and J is TRBJ2-7, with no clear D. V shed 1 base and J shed 2 bases, with 12 bases lying between them. Germline CDR1 reads MNHEY; CDR2 reads SVGAGI. There are 15 residues in the CDR3. CDR3 sequence (DNA): TGTGCCAGCAGTTACTTCCAAAACCCTACCTACGAGCAGTACTTC. This sequence encodes CASSYFQNPTYEQYF.

The chain recombines TRBV19 with TRBJ2-3, with D unclear. Trimming cost V 8 bases and J 1 base, with 10 bases left between them. The germline gives CDR1 LNHDA, CDR2 SQIVND (reference sequence). The CDR3 is 13 amino acids. The CDR3 protein is CASHSTGTDTQYF. The CDR3 DNA sequence: TGTGCCAGTCACTCTACTGGCACAGATACGCAGTATTTT. The variable domain in full, completed from reference TRBV19 and TRBJ2-3, reads DGGITQSPKYLFRKEGQNVTLSCEQNLNHDAMYWYRQDPGQGLRLIYYSQIVNDFQKGDIAEGYSVSREKKESFPLTVTSAQKNPTAFYLCASHSTGTDTQYFGPGTRLTVL.

V gene TRBV27 combines with J gene TRBJ1-1; possible D gene TRBD1, 5 bases. Trimming removed 6 bases from V and 5 bases from J, with 19 bases in between. CDR1 is MNHEY and CDR2 is SMNVEV in the germline V gene (reference sequence). CDR3 length: 15 residues. CDR3 amino acids: CASSASGAPDTEAFF. CDR3 coding DNA: TGTGCCAGCAGCGCTAGCGGGGCTCCAGATACTGAAGCTTTCTTT.

The chain's CDR3 is CASSIRDRGGQPQHF. CDR3 coding DNA: TGTGCCAGTAGTATTAGAGACAGGGGCGGTCAGCCCCAGCATTTT. V and J are TRBV19 and TRBJ1-5; 8 bases line up with TRBD1. V shed 3 bases and J 6 bases; nucleotides not matched to a gene: 7. Germline values: CDR1 LNHDA, CDR2 SQIVND (reference sequence). This CDR3 region has 15 residues. The full variable domain, in which reference TRBV19 and TRBJ1-5 provide the parts outside the CDR3, is DGGITQSPKYLFRKEGQNVTLSCEQNLNHDAMYWYRQDPGQGLRLIYYSQIVNDFQKGDIAEGYSVSREKKESFPLTVTSAQKNPTAFYLCASSIRDRGGQPQHFGDGTRLSIL.

The V gene is TRBV27, the J gene TRBJ1-6, with a weak D call TRBD1 (5 bases). This CDR3 is 15 amino acids long. Looked up from germline, CDR1 is MNHEY and CDR2 is SMNVEV (reference sequence). V was cut by 6 bases and J by 3 bases, with 12 bases left in between. The CDR3 nucleotides read TGTGCCAGCAGGACGGAAGGGGTCTATAATTCACCCCTCCACTTT. Residues: CASRTEGVYNSPLHF.

This chain joins TRBV6-5 and TRBJ2-7; the match to TRBD2 covers 11 bases. This CDR3 spans 16 amino acids. Germline V gene lookup returns CDR1 MNHEY and CDR2 SVGAGI. The V segment lost 0 bases and the J segment 9 bases; nucleotides outside the gene matches: 10. The CDR3 sequence is CASSYSTSGGDGWQYF. In DNA, the CDR3 is TGTGCCAGCAGTTACTCAACTAGCGGGGGCGACGGATGGCAGTACTTC.

To note about this clone: Since no conserved phenylalanine or tryptophan closes the CDR3, a read error is the likely cause. No DNA is shown, since the ends of the CDR3 on it are uncertain; the CDR3 is the one TCRdb lists. V gene TRBV20-1 combines with J gene TRBJ2-4; the D call in the table, TRBD2, was not verified against the DNA. Germline assignment: CDR1 DFQATT and CDR2 SNEGSKA (reference sequence). The length of the CDR3 is 11 amino acids, counting both ends. The chain's CDR3 is CSARDRDLVCL.

This clone was detected only once. V usage is TRBV9 and J usage is TRBJ1-1, with TRBD1 matching 8 bases. Germline CDR1 reads SGDLS; CDR2 reads YYNGEE. Trimming removed 4 bases from V and 3 bases from J; junction bases left unmatched: 11. The CDR3 totals 16 residues. The CDR3 loop reads CASSPRTGRIDTEAFF. The DNA for the CDR3 is TGTGCCAGCAGCCCCCGGACAGGGCGGATTGACACTGAAGCTTTCTTT.